This is a list of T cell receptor beta chains from one sample in a study of post-analysis software for immune sequencing data. Using its own MiXCR run on the PCR reads, TCRdb lists one record per CDR3 protein. Here the sample spans about 800,000 distinct CDR3 sequences, 30% being singletons. Sequencing was done on a sample of blood. The origin of the receptors is a girl between 5 and 17 years old with multiple sclerosis. Each CDR3 is given with its conserved first and last residue. The order of the fields is V gene, J gene, CDR3 protein.

TRBV5-1	TRBJ1-1	CASSPMPENTEAFF
TRBV6-2/TRBV6-3	TRBJ2-7	CASSLSGTSYEQYF
TRBV7-2	TRBJ2-4	CASSLIPSIAKNIQYF
TRBV29-1	TRBJ2-5	CSAEGQLETQYF
TRBV7-9	TRBJ2-3	CASGDVAGHSQYF
TRBV7-9	TRBJ2-1	CASSLRQAEYNEQFF
TRBV4-1	TRBJ1-5	CASNKRTGVDQPQHF
TRBV28	TRBJ2-1	CASRRDRVNEQFF
TRBV20-1	TRBJ1-1	CRATLNTEAFF
TRBV10-3	TRBJ1-2	CAISESGQGLGYTF
TRBV6-5	TRBJ1-2	CASSYSWPGGGYTF
TRBV3-1	TRBJ2-3	CASQGKGTSFTFTQYF
TRBV7-2	TRBJ1-3	CASSLVPSGNTIYF
TRBV11-2	TRBJ2-5	CASSSGPLAGGRETQYF
TRBV7-9	TRBJ2-5	CASSYLVTALVGETQYF
TRBV5-5	TRBJ1-6	CASSLDRGFNSPLHF
TRBV7-9	TRBJ1-1	CASSRVANTEAFF
TRBV20-1	TRBJ1-2	CSPRQGGNGGYTF
TRBV7-2	TRBJ2-2	CASSPPQDGELFF
TRBV7-9	TRBJ2-1	CASSLDGSWYNEQFF
TRBV20-1	TRBJ2-1	CSARPPGAPYNEQFF
TRBV29-1	TRBJ2-3	CSAQNRNQDTQYF
TRBV4-1	TRBJ2-7	CASSQDAGQALTEQYF
TRBV4-3	TRBJ1-4	CASSQVSGQGLFF
TRBV20-1	TRBJ1-6	CSRNRGGNSPLHF
TRBV20-1	TRBJ2-1	CSARPGQAYNEQFF
TRBV4-3	TRBJ1-4	CASSQEKDTYSEKLFF
TRBV3-1	TRBJ1-6	CASTQGANSPPHF
TRBV28	TRBJ2-5	CASSPAGGLETQYF
TRBV7-2	TRBJ2-5	CASRRGEVETQYF
TRBV28	TRBJ2-1	CASTGLGTPYNEQFF
TRBV9	.	CASSQLGGRGETQYF
TRBV6-5	TRBJ2-3	CAGSSYRSPDTQYF
TRBV7-9	TRBJ2-1	CASSAGSDEQFF
TRBV7-2	TRBJ2-7	CASSLLPSVSYEQYF
TRBV6-5	TRBJ1-5	CASSAKGLSNQPQHF
TRBV6-2/TRBV6-3	TRBJ2-7	CASTRDSLYSYEQYF
TRBV6-2/TRBV6-3	.	CASRRTSGSCHEQYF
TRBV2	TRBJ2-5	CASRTGDRETQYF
TRBV7-9	TRBJ1-6	CASRSVQPNSPLHF
TRBV20-1	TRBJ1-2	CSAPTGSNYGYTF
TRBV28	.	CASVGGTFTYEQYF
TRBV7-8	TRBJ2-5	CASSPPLAGGGQETQYF
TRBV29-1	TRBJ2-3	CSVEDPTSDSTDTQYF
TRBV20-1	TRBJ2-3	CSARGNPSTDTQYF
TRBV7-8	TRBJ2-2	CASSPLPAGLGGELFF
TRBV9	TRBJ1-6	CASSVSGSVGSPLHF
TRBV12-3/TRBV12-4	TRBJ2-3	CASSRDRQPTDTQYF